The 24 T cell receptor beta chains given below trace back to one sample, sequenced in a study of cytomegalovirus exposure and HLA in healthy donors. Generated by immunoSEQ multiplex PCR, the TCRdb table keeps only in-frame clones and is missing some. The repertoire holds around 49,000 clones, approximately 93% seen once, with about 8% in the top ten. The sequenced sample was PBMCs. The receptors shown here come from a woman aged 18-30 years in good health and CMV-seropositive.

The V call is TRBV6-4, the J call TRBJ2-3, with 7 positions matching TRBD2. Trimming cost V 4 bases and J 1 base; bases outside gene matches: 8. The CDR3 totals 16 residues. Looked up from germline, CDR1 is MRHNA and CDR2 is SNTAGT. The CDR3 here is CASSALAADGTDTQYF. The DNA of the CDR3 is TGTGCCAGCAGTGCCCTAGCGGCCGACGGCACAGATACGCAGTATTTT.

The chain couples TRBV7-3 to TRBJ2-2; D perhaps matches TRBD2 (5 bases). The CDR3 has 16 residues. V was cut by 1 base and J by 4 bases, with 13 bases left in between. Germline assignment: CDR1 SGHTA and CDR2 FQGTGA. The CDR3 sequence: CASSLKAPAATGELFF. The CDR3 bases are TGTGCCAGCAGCTTAAAAGCCCCAGCGGCCACCGGGGAGCTGTTTTTT. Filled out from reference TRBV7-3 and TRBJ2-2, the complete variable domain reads GAGVSQTPSNKVTEKGKYVELRCDPISGHTALYWYRQSLGQGPEFLIYFQGTGAADDSGLPNDRFFAVRPEGSVSTLKIQRTERGDSAVYLCASSLKAPAATGELFFGEGSRLTVL.

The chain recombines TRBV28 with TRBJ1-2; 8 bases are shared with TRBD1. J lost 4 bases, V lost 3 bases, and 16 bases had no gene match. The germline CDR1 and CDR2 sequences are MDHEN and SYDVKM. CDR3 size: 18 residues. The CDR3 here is CASSFGKGQGPFFYGYTF. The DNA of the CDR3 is TGTGCCAGCAGTTTCGGGAAAGGACAGGGACCTTTCTTCTATGGCTACACCTTC.

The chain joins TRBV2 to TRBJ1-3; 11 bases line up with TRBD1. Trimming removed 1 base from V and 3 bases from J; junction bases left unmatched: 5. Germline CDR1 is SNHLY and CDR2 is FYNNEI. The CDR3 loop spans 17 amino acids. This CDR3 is CASSEVGQGALGNTIYF. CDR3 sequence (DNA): TGTGCCAGCAGTGAAGTAGGACAGGGGGCTCTTGGAAACACCATATATTTT.

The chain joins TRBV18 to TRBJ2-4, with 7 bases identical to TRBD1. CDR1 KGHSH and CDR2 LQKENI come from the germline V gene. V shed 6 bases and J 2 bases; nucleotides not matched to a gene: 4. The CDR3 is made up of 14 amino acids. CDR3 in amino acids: CASSVQGTKNIQYF. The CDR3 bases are TGTGCCAGCTCGGTACAGGGGACCAAAAACATTCAGTACTTC. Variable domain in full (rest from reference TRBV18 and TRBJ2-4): NAGVMQNPRHLVRRRGQEARLRCSPMKGHSHVYWYRQLPEEGLKFMVYLQKENIIDESGMPKERFSAEFPKEGPSILRIQQVVRGDSAAYFCASSVQGTKNIQYFGAGTRLSVL.

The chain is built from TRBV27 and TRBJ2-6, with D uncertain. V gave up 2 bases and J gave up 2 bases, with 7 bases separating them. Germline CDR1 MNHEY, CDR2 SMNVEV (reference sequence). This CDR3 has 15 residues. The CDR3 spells CASSLRGTGANVLTF. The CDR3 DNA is TGTGCCAGCAGTTTAAGAGGTACTGGGGCCAACGTCCTGACTTTC.

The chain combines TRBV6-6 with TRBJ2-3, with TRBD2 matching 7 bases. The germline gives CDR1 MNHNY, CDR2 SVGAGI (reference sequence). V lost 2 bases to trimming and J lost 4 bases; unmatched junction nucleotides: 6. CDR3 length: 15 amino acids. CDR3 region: CASSYPAGKADTQYF. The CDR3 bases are TGTGCCAGCAGTTACCCAGCGGGGAAAGCAGATACGCAGTATTTT.

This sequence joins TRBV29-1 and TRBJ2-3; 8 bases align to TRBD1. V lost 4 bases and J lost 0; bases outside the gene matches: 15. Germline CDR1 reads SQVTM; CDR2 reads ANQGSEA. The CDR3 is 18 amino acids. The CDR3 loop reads CSVGGWVTGAISTDTQYF. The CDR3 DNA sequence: TGCAGCGTTGGAGGGTGGGTGACAGGGGCCATCAGCACAGATACGCAGTATTTT.

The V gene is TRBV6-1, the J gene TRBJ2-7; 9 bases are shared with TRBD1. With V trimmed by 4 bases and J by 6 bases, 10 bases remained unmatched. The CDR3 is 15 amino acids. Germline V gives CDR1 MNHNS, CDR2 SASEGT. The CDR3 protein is CASSVKGQGSSEQYF. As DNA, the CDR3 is TGTGCCAGCAGTGTAAAGGGACAGGGCTCTTCCGAGCAGTACTTC.

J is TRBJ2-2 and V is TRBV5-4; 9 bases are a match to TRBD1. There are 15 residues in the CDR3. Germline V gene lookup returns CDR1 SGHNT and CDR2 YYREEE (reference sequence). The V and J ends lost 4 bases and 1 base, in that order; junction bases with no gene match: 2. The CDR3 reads CASSLGQGNTGELFF. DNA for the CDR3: TGTGCCAGCAGCCTGGGACAGGGGAACACCGGGGAGCTGTTTTTT.

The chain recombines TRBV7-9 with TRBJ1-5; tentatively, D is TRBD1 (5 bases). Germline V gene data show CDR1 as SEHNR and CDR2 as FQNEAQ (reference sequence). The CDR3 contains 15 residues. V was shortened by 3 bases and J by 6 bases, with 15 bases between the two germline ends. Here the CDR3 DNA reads TGTGCCAGCAGCTTTGGCGGGGGGTTGGGTCAGCCCCAGCATTTT. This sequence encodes CASSFGGGLGQPQHF.

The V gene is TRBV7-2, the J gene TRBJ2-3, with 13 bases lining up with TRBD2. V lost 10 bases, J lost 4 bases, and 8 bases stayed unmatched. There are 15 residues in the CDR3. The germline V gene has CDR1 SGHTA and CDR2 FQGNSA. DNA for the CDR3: TGTGCCATACAAGGACTAGCGGGAGTGGCAGATACGCAGTATTTT. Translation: CAIQGLAGVADTQYF.

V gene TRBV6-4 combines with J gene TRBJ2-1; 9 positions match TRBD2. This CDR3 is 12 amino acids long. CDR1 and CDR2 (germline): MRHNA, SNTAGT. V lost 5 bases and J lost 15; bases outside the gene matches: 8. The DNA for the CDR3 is TGTGCCAGCAGTAGGACTAGCGAGGAGTTGTTCTTC. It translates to CASSRTSEELFF.

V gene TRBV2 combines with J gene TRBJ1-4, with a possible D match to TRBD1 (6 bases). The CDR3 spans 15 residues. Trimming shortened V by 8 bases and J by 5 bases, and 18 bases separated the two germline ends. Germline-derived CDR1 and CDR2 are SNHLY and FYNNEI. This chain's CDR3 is CASGQYSGDNEKLFF. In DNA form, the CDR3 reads TGTGCCAGCGGTCAATATTCAGGGGACAATGAAAAACTGTTTTTT.

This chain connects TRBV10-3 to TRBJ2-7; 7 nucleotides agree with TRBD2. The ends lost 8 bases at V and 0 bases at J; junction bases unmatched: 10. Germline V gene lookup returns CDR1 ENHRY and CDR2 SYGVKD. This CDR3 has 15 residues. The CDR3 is CAIQGGSSGSYEQYF. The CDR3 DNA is TGTGCCATCCAGGGAGGGTCTAGCGGCTCCTACGAGCAGTACTTC.

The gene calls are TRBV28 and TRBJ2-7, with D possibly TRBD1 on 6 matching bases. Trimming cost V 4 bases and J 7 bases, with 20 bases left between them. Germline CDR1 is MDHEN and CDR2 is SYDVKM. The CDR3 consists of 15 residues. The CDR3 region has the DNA TGTGCCAGCAGTTCCCAGGGGACGGCCCGAAGGGAGCAGTACTTC. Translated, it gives CASSSQGTARREQYF.

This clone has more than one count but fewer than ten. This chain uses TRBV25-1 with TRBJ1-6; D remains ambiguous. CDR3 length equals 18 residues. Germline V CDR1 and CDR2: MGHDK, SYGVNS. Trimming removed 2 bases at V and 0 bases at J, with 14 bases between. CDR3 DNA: TGTGCCAGCAGTGAAAGTGCCAGTTCCAGCTCCTATAATTCACCCCTCCACTTT. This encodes CASSESASSSSYNSPLHF.

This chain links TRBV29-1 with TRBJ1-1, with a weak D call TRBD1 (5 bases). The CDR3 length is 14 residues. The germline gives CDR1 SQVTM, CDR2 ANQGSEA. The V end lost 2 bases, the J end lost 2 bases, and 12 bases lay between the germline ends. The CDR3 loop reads CSVEPGYLNTEAFF. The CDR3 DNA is TGCAGCGTTGAACCAGGGTACCTAAACACTGAAGCTTTCTTT.

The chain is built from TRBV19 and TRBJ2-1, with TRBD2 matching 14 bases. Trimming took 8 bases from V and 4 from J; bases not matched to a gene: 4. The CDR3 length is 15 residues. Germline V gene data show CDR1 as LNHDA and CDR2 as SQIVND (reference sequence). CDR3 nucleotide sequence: TGTGCCAGTCTCAGGACTAGCGGGGGGTACAATGAGCAGTTCTTC. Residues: CASLRTSGGYNEQFF. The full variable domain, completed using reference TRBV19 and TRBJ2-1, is DGGITQSPKYLFRKEGQNVTLSCEQNLNHDAMYWYRQDPGQGLRLIYYSQIVNDFQKGDIAEGYSVSREKKESFPLTVTSAQKNPTAFYLCASLRTSGGYNEQFFGPGTRLTVL.

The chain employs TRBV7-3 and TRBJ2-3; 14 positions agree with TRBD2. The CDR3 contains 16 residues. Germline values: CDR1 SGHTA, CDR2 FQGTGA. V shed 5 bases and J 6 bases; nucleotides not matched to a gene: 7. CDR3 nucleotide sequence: TGTGCCAGCAGCCCTGGACTAGCGGGAGGAATTGATACGCAGTATTTT. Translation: CASSPGLAGGIDTQYF.

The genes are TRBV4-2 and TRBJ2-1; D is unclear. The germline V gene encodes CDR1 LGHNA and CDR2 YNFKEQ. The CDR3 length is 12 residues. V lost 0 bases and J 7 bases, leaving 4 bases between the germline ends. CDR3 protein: CASSQDTNEQFF. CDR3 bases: TGTGCCAGCAGCCAAGATACAAATGAGCAGTTCTTC.

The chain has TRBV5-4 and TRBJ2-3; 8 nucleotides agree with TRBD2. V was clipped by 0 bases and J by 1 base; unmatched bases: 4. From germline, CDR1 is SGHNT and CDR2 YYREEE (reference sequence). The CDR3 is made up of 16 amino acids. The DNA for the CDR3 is TGTGCCAGCAGCTTGGTAGCGGGAAGTGGCACAGATACGCAGTATTTT. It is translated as CASSLVAGSGTDTQYF.

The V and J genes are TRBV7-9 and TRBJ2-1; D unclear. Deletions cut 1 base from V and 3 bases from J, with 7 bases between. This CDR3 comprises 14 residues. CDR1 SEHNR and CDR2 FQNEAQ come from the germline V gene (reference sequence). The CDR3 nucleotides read TGTGCCAGCAGCTTAGTCGGAGACTACAATGAGCAGTTCTTC. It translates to CASSLVGDYNEQFF.

The CDR3 bases are TGTGCCAGCAGTTACTTGAGGGATACGCAGTATTTT. Encoded protein: CASSYLRDTQYF. V and J are TRBV6-6 and TRBJ2-3, with no clear D. The CDR3 spans 12 residues. Germline loops: CDR1 MNHNY, CDR2 SVGAGI (reference sequence). Between the trimmed V and J ends, which lost 1 base and 6 bases, there was a span of 5 bases.